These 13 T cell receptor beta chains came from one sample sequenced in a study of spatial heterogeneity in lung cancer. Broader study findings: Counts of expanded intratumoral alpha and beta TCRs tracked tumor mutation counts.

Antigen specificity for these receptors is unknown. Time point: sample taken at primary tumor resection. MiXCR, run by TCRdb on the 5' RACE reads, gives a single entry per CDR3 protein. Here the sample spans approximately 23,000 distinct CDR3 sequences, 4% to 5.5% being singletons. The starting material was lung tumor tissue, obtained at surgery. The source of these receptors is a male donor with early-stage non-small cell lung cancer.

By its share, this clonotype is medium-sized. CDR3 DNA: TGTGCCAGCAGCCTCCGGGGGCTGACTAGCACAGATACGCAGTATTTT. Translated: CASSLRGLTSTDTQYF. J is TRBJ2-3 and V is TRBV7-2; TRBD1 or TRBD2 may be the D gene (6 bases each). This CDR3 has 16 residues. CDR1 SGHTA and CDR2 FQGNSA come from the germline V gene. Trimming removed 5 bases at V and 0 bases at J, with 15 bases between. Full variable domain (rest looked up from reference TRBV7-2 and TRBJ2-3): GAGVSQSPSNKVTEKGKDVELRCDPISGHTALYWYRQSLGQGLEFLIYFQGNSAPDKSGLPSDRFSAERTGGSVSTLTIQRTQQEDSAVYLCASSLRGLTSTDTQYFGPGTRLTVL.

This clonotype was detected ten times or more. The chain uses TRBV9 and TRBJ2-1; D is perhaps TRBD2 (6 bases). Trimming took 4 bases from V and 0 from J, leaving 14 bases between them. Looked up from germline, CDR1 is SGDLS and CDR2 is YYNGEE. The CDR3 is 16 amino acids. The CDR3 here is CASSPNRGSSYNEQFF. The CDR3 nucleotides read TGTGCCAGCAGCCCCAACCGGGGGAGCTCCTACAATGAGCAGTTCTTC.

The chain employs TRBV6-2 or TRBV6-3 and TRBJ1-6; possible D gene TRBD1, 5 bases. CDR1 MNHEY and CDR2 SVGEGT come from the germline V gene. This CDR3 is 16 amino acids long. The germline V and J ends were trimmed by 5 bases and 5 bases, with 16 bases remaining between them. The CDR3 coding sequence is TGTGCCAGCAGTCTCCCTGCGGGACTGGATAATTCACCCCTCCACTTT. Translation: CASSLPAGLDNSPLHF.

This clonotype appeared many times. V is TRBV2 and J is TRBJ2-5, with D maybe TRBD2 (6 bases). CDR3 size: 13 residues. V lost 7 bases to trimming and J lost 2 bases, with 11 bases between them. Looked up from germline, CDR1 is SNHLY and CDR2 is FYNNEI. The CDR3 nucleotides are TGTGCCAGCACCGGAGGGAGGCAAGAGACCCAGTACTTC. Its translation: CASTGGRQETQYF.

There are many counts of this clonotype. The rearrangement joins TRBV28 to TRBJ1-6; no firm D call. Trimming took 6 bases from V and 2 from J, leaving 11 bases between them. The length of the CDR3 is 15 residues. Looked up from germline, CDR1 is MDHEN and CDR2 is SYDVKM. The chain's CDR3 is CASRYLATYNSPLHF. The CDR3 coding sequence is TGTGCCAGCAGGTACCTGGCCACCTATAATTCACCCCTCCACTTT.

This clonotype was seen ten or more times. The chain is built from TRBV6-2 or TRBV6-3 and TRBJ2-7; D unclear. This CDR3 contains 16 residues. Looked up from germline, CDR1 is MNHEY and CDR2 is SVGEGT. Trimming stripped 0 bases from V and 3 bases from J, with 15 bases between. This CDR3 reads CASSYSRLVRRYEQYF. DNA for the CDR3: TGTGCCAGCAGTTACTCGAGATTAGTCAGACGCTACGAGCAGTACTTC.

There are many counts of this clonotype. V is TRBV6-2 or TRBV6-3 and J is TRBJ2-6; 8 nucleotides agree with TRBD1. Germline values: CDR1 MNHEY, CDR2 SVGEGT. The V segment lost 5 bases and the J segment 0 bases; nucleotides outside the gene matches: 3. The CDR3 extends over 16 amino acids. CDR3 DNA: TGTGCCAGCAGTGCAACAGGGGGCTCTGGGGCCAACGTCCTGACTTTC. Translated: CASSATGGSGANVLTF.

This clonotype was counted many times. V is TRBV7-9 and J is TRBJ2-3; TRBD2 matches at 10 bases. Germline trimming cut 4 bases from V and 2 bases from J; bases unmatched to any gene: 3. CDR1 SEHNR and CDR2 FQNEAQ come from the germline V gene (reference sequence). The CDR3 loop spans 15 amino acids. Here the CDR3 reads CASSSGTSDTDTQYF. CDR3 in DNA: TGTGCCAGCAGCTCCGGGACTAGCGACACAGATACGCAGTATTTT.

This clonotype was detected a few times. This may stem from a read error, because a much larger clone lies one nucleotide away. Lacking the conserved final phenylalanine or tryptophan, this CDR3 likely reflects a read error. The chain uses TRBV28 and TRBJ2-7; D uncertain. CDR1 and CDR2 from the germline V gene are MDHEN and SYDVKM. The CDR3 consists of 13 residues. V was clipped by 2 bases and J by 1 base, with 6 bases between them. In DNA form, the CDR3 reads TGTGCCAGCAGTTTACTAGTTTCCTACGAGCAGTACTCC. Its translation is CASSLLVSYEQYS.

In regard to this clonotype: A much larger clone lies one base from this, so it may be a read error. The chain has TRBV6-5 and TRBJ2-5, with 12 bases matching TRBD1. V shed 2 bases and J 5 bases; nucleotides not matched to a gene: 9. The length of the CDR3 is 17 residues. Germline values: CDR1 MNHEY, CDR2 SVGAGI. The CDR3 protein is CASSYTGTGGVMETQYF. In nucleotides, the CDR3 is TGTGCCAGCAGTTACACAGGGACAGGGGGCGTCATGGAGACCCAGTACTTC.

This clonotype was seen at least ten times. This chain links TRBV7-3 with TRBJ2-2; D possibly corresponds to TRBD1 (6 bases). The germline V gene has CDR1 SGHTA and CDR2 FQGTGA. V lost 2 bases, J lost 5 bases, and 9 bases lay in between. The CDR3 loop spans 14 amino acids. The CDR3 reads CASSLAGATGELFF. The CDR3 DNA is TGTGCCAGCAGCTTAGCAGGGGCGACCGGGGAGCTGTTTTTT.

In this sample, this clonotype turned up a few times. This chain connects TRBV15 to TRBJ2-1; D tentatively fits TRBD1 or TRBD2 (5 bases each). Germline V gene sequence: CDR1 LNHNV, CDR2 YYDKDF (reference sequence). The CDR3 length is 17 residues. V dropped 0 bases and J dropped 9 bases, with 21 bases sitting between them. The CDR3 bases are TGTGCCACCAGCAGAGATAGACCACGAATTGACGGGACTGAGCAGTTCTTC. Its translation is CATSRDRPRIDGTEQFF.

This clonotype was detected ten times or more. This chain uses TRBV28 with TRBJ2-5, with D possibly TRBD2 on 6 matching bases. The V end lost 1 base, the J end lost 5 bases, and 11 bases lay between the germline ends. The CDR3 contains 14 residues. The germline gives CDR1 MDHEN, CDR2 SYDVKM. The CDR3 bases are TGTGCCAGCAGTTTATCTCTAGGAGGGGAGACCCAGTACTTC. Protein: CASSLSLGGETQYF.